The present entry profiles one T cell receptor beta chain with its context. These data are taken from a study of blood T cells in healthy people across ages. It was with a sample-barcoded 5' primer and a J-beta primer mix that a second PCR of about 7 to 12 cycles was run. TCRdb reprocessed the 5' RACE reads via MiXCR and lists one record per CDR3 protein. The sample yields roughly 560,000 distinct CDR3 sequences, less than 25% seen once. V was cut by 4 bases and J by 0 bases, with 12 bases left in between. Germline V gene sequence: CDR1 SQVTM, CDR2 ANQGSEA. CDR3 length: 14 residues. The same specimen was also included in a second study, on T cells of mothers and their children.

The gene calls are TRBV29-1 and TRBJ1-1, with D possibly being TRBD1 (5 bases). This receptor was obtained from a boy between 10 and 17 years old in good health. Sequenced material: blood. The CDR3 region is CSVGAGTLNTEAFF. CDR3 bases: TGCAGCGTTGGGGCCGGGACCTTGAACACTGAAGCTTTCTTT.